These 23 T cell receptor beta chains share one sample of origin, sequenced in a study of OX40 agonist ivuxolimab in advanced cancers. Libraries were constructed by the immunoSEQ multiplex PCR assay. TCRdb obtained this table from immuneACCESS and retained in-frame rearrangements with V and J assigned. These tables miss some clones; where compared with another copy, unresolved V genes account for less than half of the shortfall, and the remainder is unexplained. The sample has about 77,000 clones on record, over 70% of them singletons. The ten largest clones capture about 0.73% of the sample. The sample consisted of CD4+ or CD8+ T cells sorted from blood, taken in a trial of the OX40 agonist ivuxolimab. The receptor source for this set is an adult with an advanced solid tumor such as melanoma, head and neck, liver or kidney cancer.

The J gene is TRBJ1-2, the V gene TRBV19; 11 bases fit TRBD1. This CDR3 spans 16 amino acids. The V and J ends lost 1 base and 6 bases, in that order; junction bases with no gene match: 7. Per the germline V gene, CDR1 is LNHDA and CDR2 is SQIVND (reference sequence). Here the CDR3 DNA reads TGTGCCAGTAGTATAGTCGGGGGACAGGGGGTAGATGGCTACACCTTC. It codes for CASSIVGGQGVDGYTF.

The chain links TRBV4-1 to TRBJ1-1; D not resolved. There are 14 residues in the CDR3. Germline V gene lookup returns CDR1 MGHRA and CDR2 YSYEKL. Trimming took off 6 bases at V and 2 bases at J, with 13 bases between the two ends. The CDR3 coding sequence is TGCGCCAGCAGAGGGCCAGTAAAAAACACTGAAGCTTTCTTT. Protein: CASRGPVKNTEAFF.

In its sample, this clone was seen a few times. The chain carries TRBV30 and TRBJ1-5; D is possibly TRBD1 (6 bases). CDR1 is GTSNPN and CDR2 is SVGIG in the germline V gene (reference sequence). Trimming removed 7 bases from V and 0 bases from J, with 16 bases in between. There are 15 residues in the CDR3. Written as DNA, the CDR3 is TGTGCCTCTTCCACAGGGTCGAATAGCAATCAGCCCCAGCATTTT. As protein: CASSTGSNSNQPQHF.

The chain combines TRBV6-4 with TRBJ2-2, with 7 bases lining up with TRBD1. Per germline, CDR1 MRHNA and CDR2 SNTAGT. The CDR3 loop spans 15 amino acids. With 7 bases clipped from V and 4 bases from J, the junction kept 9 bases outside the gene matches. The CDR3 region has the DNA TGTGCCAGCAAGGGACAGACCACGGGCACCGGGGAGCTGTTTTTT. Translation gives CASKGQTTGTGELFF.

The chain joins TRBV5-4 to TRBJ1-2; 9 nucleotides match TRBD1. The CDR3 sequence is 15 residues long. V gave up 4 bases and J gave up 3 bases; unmatched junction bases: 7. CDR1 and CDR2 from the germline V gene are SGHNT and YYREEE (reference sequence). CDR3 sequence (DNA): TGTGCCAGCAGCCCAGGGACAGGGAGCGACTATGGCTACACCTTC. As protein: CASSPGTGSDYGYTF.

In DNA form, the CDR3 reads TGTGCCAGCAGCCCCAGAGGGGTGACCCCCCGGGCGAGAGGCTACACCTTC. It encodes CASSPRGVTPRARGYTF. The rearrangement joins TRBV28 to TRBJ1-2; D possibly corresponds to TRBD1 (5 bases). V was cut by 6 bases and J by 8 bases, with 28 bases left in between. This CDR3 region has 17 residues. Germline loops: CDR1 MDHEN, CDR2 SYDVKM.

Only a few counts were recorded for this clone. This chain links TRBV6-5 with TRBJ1-2; tentatively, D is TRBD1 (6 bases). V lost 0 bases and J 7 bases, leaving 18 bases between the germline ends. This CDR3 is built from 16 residues. Germline loops: CDR1 MNHEY, CDR2 SVGAGI. CDR3 amino acids: CASSYSSQGFMFGYTF. The CDR3 DNA sequence: TGTGCCAGCAGTTACTCGAGCCAGGGGTTTATGTTTGGCTACACCTTC.

This chain uses TRBV4-3 with TRBJ2-7; D may match TRBD1 or TRBD2 (5 bases each). V lost 1 base and J lost 6, with 16 bases in between. The CDR3 covers 15 residues. Germline CDR1 LGHNA, CDR2 YSLEER. The CDR3 spells CASSQVARESGEQYF. The CDR3 DNA is TGCGCCAGCAGCCAAGTAGCCAGGGAGTCTGGCGAGCAGTACTTC.

The chain has TRBV5-4 and TRBJ2-1, with D unclear. V shed 3 bases and J shed 6 bases, with 10 bases lying between them. The CDR3 consists of 13 residues. CDR1 and CDR2 (germline): SGHNT, YYREEE (reference sequence). In nucleotides, the CDR3 is TGTGCCAGCAGCTCGGAAGTTTCCAATGAGCAGTTCTTC. This gives the protein CASSSEVSNEQFF.

There are a few counts of this clone. The chain joins TRBV7-2 to TRBJ1-5; D is undetermined. Trimming pared 2 bases from V and 3 bases from J, leaving 11 bases between. The length of the CDR3 is 15 residues. Germline V gives CDR1 SGHTA, CDR2 FQGNSA. In DNA form, the CDR3 reads TGTGCCAGCAGCTTACTGGCTTCAAACAATCAGCCCCAGCATTTT. This gives the protein CASSLLASNNQPQHF.

This clone was detected only a few times. The chain uses TRBV21-1 and TRBJ2-7. TRBV21-1 is a documented pseudogene. The CDR3 runs 13 residues. The CDR3 is CASRWVVLDEQYF. The CDR3 coding sequence is TGTGCCAGCAGGTGGGTAGTGTTAGACGAGCAGTACTTC.

V gene TRBV7-9 combines with J gene TRBJ2-1; no firm D call. CDR3 length: 13 residues. The V end was cut by 1 base, the J end by 7 bases, with 8 bases between. CDR1 is SEHNR and CDR2 is FQNEAQ in the germline V gene (reference sequence). The CDR3 DNA sequence: TGTGCCAGCAGCTTAGACGGTGATAATGAGCAGTTCTTC. This translates into CASSLDGDNEQFF.

This clone was counted once. The chain joins TRBV6-5 to TRBJ2-5; 9 nucleotides match TRBD1. The CDR3 runs to 16 residues. Trimming cost V 0 bases and J 5 bases; bases outside gene matches: 7. CDR1 is MNHEY and CDR2 is SVGAGI in the germline V gene. The CDR3 DNA sequence: TGTGCCAGCAGTTACTCGAGGACAGGGGAGTGGGAGACCCAGTACTTC. Translation: CASSYSRTGEWETQYF.

This chain connects TRBV10-3 to TRBJ1-1, with 9 positions matching TRBD1. This CDR3 contains 15 residues. V was clipped by 5 bases and J by 5 bases; unmatched bases: 9. Germline lookup yields CDR1 ENHRY and CDR2 SYGVKD. The CDR3 region has the DNA TGTGCCATCAGTTCGCCGGGACAGGGTAAGACTGAAGCTTTCTTT. This translates into CAISSPGQGKTEAFF.

The chain has TRBV10-2 and TRBJ1-2; D is perhaps TRBD1 (5 bases). The ends were cut back, 8 bases at V and 7 bases at J, with 14 bases in the middle. CDR3 length equals 12 residues. The germline gives CDR1 WSHSY, CDR2 SAAADI. The CDR3 here is CASVRDSGGYTF. Here the CDR3 DNA reads TGCGCCAGCGTGAGAGACAGTGGTGGCTACACCTTC.

The genes are TRBV18 and TRBJ1-4, with a tentative D call TRBD1 (5 bases). This CDR3 region has 14 residues. Germline CDR1 is KGHSH and CDR2 is LQKENI. Trimming took 1 base from V and 11 from J, leaving 14 bases between them. The CDR3 DNA reads TGTGCCAGCTCACCACTCGAGGGGCCAGGGAAACTGTTTTTT. Translating gives CASSPLEGPGKLFF.

This clone has only one observation. The V and J genes are TRBV5-1 and TRBJ1-1; TRBD1 is a possible D gene (5 bases). Germline lookup yields CDR1 SGHRS and CDR2 YFSETQ. V was pared by 4 bases and J by 4 bases, with 14 bases between. The CDR3 sequence is 14 residues long. The CDR3 region has the DNA TGCGCCAGCAGCCTCCGGACGGGGACCACTGAAGCTTTCTTT. It yields the protein CASSLRTGTTEAFF.

In its sample, this clone was seen once. The chain is built from TRBV9 and TRBJ2-7; either TRBD1 or TRBD2 may fit D (5 bases each). CDR1 SGDLS and CDR2 YYNGEE come from the germline V gene. The CDR3 totals 15 residues. V lost 3 bases and J lost 7, with 20 bases in between. CDR3 amino acids: CASSATGTNLFEQYF. As DNA, the CDR3 is TGTGCCAGCAGCGCTACCGGGACCAACCTTTTTGAGCAGTACTTC.

The chain combines TRBV5-1 with TRBJ1-1, with a possible D match to TRBD1 (5 bases). The CDR3 sequence is 13 residues long. Trimming stripped 1 base from V and 7 bases from J, with 11 bases between. Germline values: CDR1 SGHRS, CDR2 YFSETQ. CDR3 sequence reads: CASSLPRDGEAFF. The CDR3 DNA reads as TGCGCCAGCAGCTTGCCCCGGGACGGTGAAGCTTTCTTT.

This clone was seen a handful of times. The chain's CDR3 is CAWSAPGTGELFF. The CDR3, as DNA: TGTGCCTGGAGTGCCCCGGGAACCGGGGAGCTGTTTTTT. This chain uses TRBV30 with TRBJ2-2; D possibly corresponds to TRBD2 (5 bases). V dropped 1 base and J dropped 5 bases, with 8 bases sitting between them. This CDR3 region has 13 residues. The germline gives CDR1 GTSNPN, CDR2 SVGIG (reference sequence).

The rearrangement joins TRBV2 to TRBJ2-1, with D perhaps matching TRBD2 (5 bases). This CDR3 region has 11 residues. Trimming stripped 7 bases from V and 7 bases from J, with 8 bases between. Germline CDR1 reads SNHLY; CDR2 reads FYNNEI. CDR3 amino acids: CASTGLNEQFF. CDR3 coding DNA: TGTGCCAGCACCGGACTTAATGAGCAGTTCTTC. The full variable domain, rest sourced from reference TRBV2 and TRBJ2-1, is EPEVTQTPSHQVTQMGQEVILRCVPISNHLYFYWYRQILGQKVEFLVSFYNNEISEKSEIFDDQFSVERPDGSNFTLKIRSTKLEDSAMYFCASTGLNEQFFGPGTRLTVL.

The chain has TRBV5-1 and TRBJ2-2, with TRBD1 identical over 7 bases. The length of the CDR3 is 18 residues. Germline V lookup: CDR1 SGHRS, CDR2 YFSETQ. Trimming at V came to 4 bases and at J to 0 bases, leaving 12 bases not matched to a gene. In DNA, the CDR3 is TGCGCCAGCAGCCCGGGATCCTCGGGACAGACGAACACCGGGGAGCTGTTTTTT. It translates to CASSPGSSGQTNTGELFF. The whole variable domain, remainder taken from reference TRBV5-1 and TRBJ2-2, is KAGVTQTPRYLIKTRGQQVTLSCSPISGHRSVSWYQQTPGQGLQFLFEYFSETQRNKGNFPGRFSGRQFSNSRSEMNVSTLELGDSALYLCASSPGSSGQTNTGELFFGEGSRLTVL.

The V call is TRBV7-3, the J call TRBJ2-1; TRBD2 aligns across 13 bases. From germline, CDR1 is SGHTA and CDR2 FQGTGA. CDR3 size: 16 residues. The trim removed 1 base at V and 6 bases at J, leaving 3 bases unmatched. CDR3 sequence: CASSLSGLAGANEQFF. For the CDR3, the DNA is TGTGCCAGCAGCTTAAGTGGACTAGCGGGAGCCAATGAGCAGTTCTTC. Complete variable domain (other parts from reference TRBV7-3 and TRBJ2-1): GAGVSQTPSNKVTEKGKYVELRCDPISGHTALYWYRQSLGQGPEFLIYFQGTGAADDSGLPNDRFFAVRPEGSVSTLKIQRTERGDSAVYLCASSLSGLAGANEQFFGPGTRLTVL.